Below, 16 T cell receptor beta chains from the same sample are listed, as sequenced in a study of regulatory T cells in long-lasting Graves disease. Combining iRepertoire HTBI primers with Arm-PCR of CDR3 regions, the authors built TCR beta libraries. TCRdb re-derived calls from the multiplex PCR reads in MiXCR, one entry per CDR3 protein. The repertoire consists of hundreds of thousands of distinct CDR3 sequences, with 20% to 25% occurring once and the leading ten covering more than 6%. The time point is: persistent/refractory GD, antithyroid drugs over 5 years with positive TRAb. PBMC-derived RNA was used for the TCR library. The material sequenced was peripheral blood mononuclear cells (PBMCs), taken when the disease was refractory, from a patient treated with antithyroid drugs. These receptor sequences come from a female donor with Graves disease.

The chain combines TRBV5-1 with TRBJ2-2, with unresolved D. CDR1 and CDR2 from the germline V gene are SGHRS and YFSETQ. CDR3 size: 18 residues. V was pared by 0 bases and J by 0 bases, with 15 bases between. CDR3 nucleotide sequence: TGCGCCAGCAGCTTGGCAGTTGGAAACCCCACGAACACCGGGGAGCTGTTTTTT. As protein: CASSLAVGNPTNTGELFF.

Many counts were recorded for this clonotype. The rearrangement links TRBV6-5 to TRBJ1-2; weak D call: TRBD1 (6 bases). The CDR3 consists of 13 residues. The V gene's germline CDR1 is MNHEY and CDR2 SVGAGI. Trimming pared 2 bases from V and 8 bases from J, leaving 12 bases between. The CDR3 DNA reads as TGTGCCAGCAGTTACGGAGGGGGAGGCGGCTACACCTTC. Protein: CASSYGGGGGYTF.

The table lists this clonotype with a count of one. The chain combines TRBV20-1 with TRBJ2-7; 7 bases fit TRBD2. Germline assignment: CDR1 DFQATT and CDR2 SNEGSKA (reference sequence). The CDR3 extends over 17 amino acids. Trimming took 0 bases from V and 2 from J; bases not matched to a gene: 13. CDR3 sequence (DNA): TGCAGTGCTAGAGAGGGGGGGGGTGGTCCAAAGCCCTACGAGCAGTACTTC. It codes for CSAREGGGGPKPYEQYF.

The table lists this clonotype with a few counts. The rearrangement uses TRBV6-1 and TRBJ1-5; 7 positions match TRBD1. Trimming at V came to 7 bases and at J to 0 bases, leaving 9 bases not matched to a gene. Germline V lookup: CDR1 MNHNS, CDR2 SASEGT. This CDR3 region has 16 residues. CDR3 protein: CASKPGTAYSNQPQHF. CDR3 DNA: TGTGCCAGCAAACCCGGGACAGCTTATAGCAATCAGCCCCAGCATTTT.

This clonotype appeared many times. The chain couples TRBV12-3 or TRBV12-4 to TRBJ2-2; D uncertain. The CDR3 has 11 amino acids. Trimming cost V 4 bases and J 7 bases, with 4 bases left between them. Here the CDR3 DNA reads TGTGCCAGCAGTTGGGTCGGGGAGCTGTTTTTT. Translated: CASSWVGELFF.

Only a few counts were recorded for this clonotype. The rearrangement links TRBV19 to TRBJ1-5; D remains ambiguous. This CDR3 comprises 13 residues. V lost 4 bases and J 7 bases, leaving 11 bases between the germline ends. Germline-derived CDR1 and CDR2 are LNHDA and SQIVND (reference sequence). The CDR3 here is CASSTLQLQPQHF. The CDR3 nucleotides read TGTGCCAGTAGTACACTACAGCTCCAGCCCCAGCATTTT.

This clonotype has just one count. The chain combines TRBV29-1 with TRBJ2-6, with 12 bases identical to TRBD1. Looked up from germline, CDR1 is SQVTM and CDR2 is ANQGSEA. The V gene end was trimmed by 4 bases and the J gene end by 3 bases; junction bases not matched to a gene: 7. The CDR3 has 17 residues. The chain's CDR3 is CSVAGTGGANGANVLTF. The CDR3, as DNA: TGCAGCGTTGCGGGGACAGGGGGCGCGAATGGGGCCAACGTCCTGACTTTC.

The V gene is TRBV5-1, the J gene TRBJ2-2, with D possibly being TRBD1 (6 bases). CDR3 size: 15 residues. Germline V gene data show CDR1 as SGHRS and CDR2 as YFSETQ. Trimming pared 4 bases from V and 3 bases from J, leaving 13 bases between. CDR3 in amino acids: CASSHSGADTGELFF. The DNA of the CDR3 is TGCGCCAGCAGCCACTCAGGGGCGGACACCGGGGAGCTGTTTTTT.

The V and J genes are TRBV7-2 and TRBJ2-7; D unresolved. The V gene lost 4 bases and the J gene lost 3 bases, with 4 bases spanning the gap. From germline, CDR1 is SGHTA and CDR2 FQGNSA. The CDR3 runs 11 residues. As DNA, the CDR3 is TGTGCCAGCAGCTCTGACTACGAGCAGTACTTC. Its translation is CASSSDYEQYF.

Notes on this clonotype: Since no conserved phenylalanine or tryptophan closes the CDR3, a read error is the likely cause. V is TRBV11-2 and J is TRBJ2-5; tentatively, D is TRBD2 (6 bases). The CDR3 contains 12 residues. V was cut by 8 bases and J by 2 bases, with 9 bases left in between. CDR1 is SGHAT and CDR2 is FQNNGV in the germline V gene. The CDR3 loop is CASGTRQETQYL. The CDR3 DNA sequence: TGTGCCAGCGGGACTCGACAAGAGACCCAGTACCTC.

In its sample, this clonotype was seen many times. The chain joins TRBV6-1 to TRBJ1-1; D is ambiguous. The CDR3 loop spans 17 amino acids. From germline, CDR1 is MNHNS and CDR2 SASEGT. Trimming stripped 1 base from V and 1 base from J, with 16 bases between. CDR3 in amino acids: CASSEGGYLAENTEAFF. The CDR3 DNA reads TGTGCCAGCAGTGAAGGAGGTTATCTAGCAGAGAACACTGAAGCTTTCTTT.

This clonotype has a handful of counts. The chain joins TRBV4-1 to TRBJ2-7; D is perhaps TRBD2 (5 bases). Trimming cost V 3 bases and J 6 bases, with 15 bases left between them. Germline V gives CDR1 MGHRA, CDR2 YSYEKL. The CDR3 extends over 14 amino acids. The CDR3 DNA is TGCGCCAGCAGCCAGGACCCGCTGGGGAGCGAGCAGTACTTC. Translating gives CASSQDPLGSEQYF.

Details on this clonotype: A much larger clone differs from this one at a single base, so this may be a read error. The chain links TRBV3-1 to TRBJ1-1; D unresolved. CDR3 length: 12 amino acids. Germline lookup yields CDR1 LGHDT and CDR2 YNNKEL (reference sequence). V lost 5 bases, J lost 3 bases, and 7 bases lay in between. The CDR3 loop reads CASSWVDTEAFF. For the CDR3, the DNA is TGTGCCAGCAGCTGGGTTGACACTGAAGCTTTCTTT. The variable domain in full, with the rest retrieved from reference TRBV3-1 and TRBJ1-1, is DTAVSQTPKYLVTQMGNDKSIKCEQNLGHDTMYWYKQDSKKFLKIMFSYNNKELIINETVPNRFSPKSPDKAHLNLHINSLELGDSAVYFCASSWVDTEAFFGQGTRLTVV.

This clonotype came up once. This CDR3 reads CSARDDRFYGYTF. The CDR3 nucleotides are TGCAGTGCTAGAGATGACAGATTTTATGGCTACACCTTC. The rearrangement joins TRBV20-1 to TRBJ1-2, with D tentatively TRBD1 (5 bases). The V and J ends lost 0 bases and 5 bases respectively, with 10 bases between them. The CDR3 has 13 amino acids. CDR1 DFQATT and CDR2 SNEGSKA come from the germline V gene (reference sequence).

This clonotype was detected only a few times. The CDR3 bases are TGTGCCAGCAGTCCATCGGGGGCAGGTAGCAATCAGCCCCAGCATTTT. Amino acids: CASSPSGAGSNQPQHF. This chain joins TRBV12-3 or TRBV12-4 and TRBJ1-5, with D perhaps matching TRBD1 (6 bases). Trimming pared 5 bases from V and 0 bases from J, leaving 14 bases between. The CDR3 length is 16 residues.

This rearrangement joins TRBV19 to TRBJ2-4, with 9 bases that match TRBD1. Per germline, CDR1 LNHDA and CDR2 SQIVND (reference sequence). The CDR3 extends over 14 amino acids. V lost 5 bases to trimming and J lost 6 bases; unmatched junction nucleotides: 5. CDR3 protein: CASSPPGQGNIQYF. CDR3 DNA: TGTGCCAGTAGTCCCCCGGGACAGGGAAACATTCAGTACTTC.